This is a list of T cell receptor beta chains from one sample in a study of blood T cell repertoires in COVID-19. Sequenced by immunoSEQ multiplex PCR; TCRdb stores in-frame clones only, minus some. The sample holds about 57,000 clones; roughly 80% are singletons and the top ten take approximately 4%. Material: PBMCs or T cells enriched from blood (not recorded which). The receptors originated from a woman between 35 and 50 years old with acute COVID-19. Each CDR3 is given without its conserved first and last residue. Each record gives: V gene, CDR3 protein.

TRBV6-5	ATRQGMNQPQH
TRBV6-2/TRBV6-3	ASSEGTARGAS
TRBV6-5	ASSYGQNTEAF
TRBV3-1/TRBV3-2	ASSQVSGRAYEQY
TRBV5-5	ASSLEGRTDTQY
TRBV29-1	SVAQGQGPGETQY
TRBV4-1	ASSQRGWDTQY
TRBV5-1	ASSPTSGSRTGELF
TRBV6-6	ASSTTSRGTGELF
TRBV2	ASNKLAAVETQY
TRBV28	ASSLSGATTDTQY
TRBV12-3/TRBV12-4	ASSPRRGETQY
TRBV7-8	ASSLIAGGGAKNIQY
TRBV14	ASSQALGGTGGYNSPLH
TRBV25-1	ASSPTGYNSPLH
TRBV6-1	ASSEGEGWGIQY
TRBV5-6	ASSLGDRPWSTGWYGYT